The 20 T cell receptor beta chains reported below all come from one sample, sequenced in a study of human T cells and chemical hapten exposure. TCRdb processed the RACE reads anew with MiXCR; each CDR3 protein has one entry. The sample lists roughly 180,000 distinct CDR3 sequences, around 20% occurring once. Time point meaning: patch test 1, 2 weeks after DPC sensitization. Treatment indicated: therapeutic diphenylcyclopropenone sensitization with weekly scalp DPC. Sequencing was performed on whole blood, taken in connection with sensitization to the hapten diphenylcyclopropenone (DPC). These receptor sequences come from a woman in her forties or fifties with alopecia areata. Some clones in this sample may be carry-over from other donors' samples.

The V gene is TRBV7-9, the J gene TRBJ2-7, with TRBD2 matching 9 bases. This CDR3 is built from 14 residues. Germline V gene data show CDR1 as SEHNR and CDR2 as FQNEAQ (reference sequence). V was pared by 5 bases and J by 1 base, with 3 bases of the junction left unmatched. This CDR3 reads CASSPSGGSYEQYF. CDR3 nucleotides: TGTGCCAGCAGCCCAAGCGGGGGGTCCTACGAGCAGTACTTC.

This clonotype was picked up a small number of times. This chain uses TRBV2 with TRBJ2-1, with D uncertain. CDR3 length: 15 residues. Germline lookup yields CDR1 SNHLY and CDR2 FYNNEI. V was pared by 7 bases and J by 8 bases, with 21 bases between. The CDR3 loop reads CASTLLPTARHEQFF. In nucleotides, the CDR3 is TGTGCCAGCACCTTACTACCGACTGCTCGTCATGAGCAGTTCTTC.

This clonotype was picked up many times. This sequence joins TRBV4-2 and TRBJ1-6; 7 nucleotides agree with TRBD1. CDR3 length equals 15 residues. J lost 10 bases, V lost 0 bases, and 6 bases had no gene match. Germline V CDR1 and CDR2: LGHNA, YNFKEQ. The CDR3 loop reads CASSQDTGDLSPLHF. The CDR3 DNA sequence: TGTGCCAGCAGCCAAGATACAGGGGATCTCTCACCCCTCCACTTT.

This clonotype came up many times. This chain connects TRBV6-2 or TRBV6-3 to TRBJ2-1, with TRBD2 matching 10 bases. Germline lookup yields CDR1 MNHEY and CDR2 SVGEGT. Trimming removed 6 bases from V and 4 bases from J; junction bases left unmatched: 6. The CDR3 totals 15 residues. The DNA of the CDR3 is TGTGCCAGCAGCCTTCTAGCGGGAGCATACAATGAGCAGTTCTTC. As protein: CASSLLAGAYNEQFF.

This clonotype was observed a few times. For the CDR3, the DNA is TGTGCCAGCAGTTGGACAGAATCGGGGACTGAAGCTTTCTTT. Its translation: CASSWTESGTEAFF. V and J are TRBV6-5 and TRBJ1-1; weak D call: TRBD1 (6 bases). V was clipped by 4 bases and J by 5 bases, with 14 bases between them. This CDR3 is built from 14 residues. Looked up from germline, CDR1 is MNHEY and CDR2 is SVGAGI.

This clonotype was counted only a few times. J is TRBJ1-3 and V is TRBV24-1; TRBD1 might be the D (6 bases). The CDR3 contains 18 residues. Trimming pared 0 bases from V and 0 bases from J, leaving 14 bases between. CDR1 is KGHDR, CDR2 SFDVKD, per germline. The CDR3 region is CATSDLRGTQCSGNTIYF. The CDR3 DNA follows: TGTGCCACCAGTGATTTGAGGGGGACACAATGCTCTGGAAACACCATATATTTT.

V and J are TRBV10-3 and TRBJ1-1; 8 bases map to TRBD1. The CDR3 is 13 residues long. The germline V gene encodes CDR1 ENHRY and CDR2 SYGVKD. Trimming took 5 bases from V and 6 from J; bases not matched to a gene: 5. In nucleotides, the CDR3 is TGTGCCATCAGTCCAGGGGGCTCAGCTGAAGCTTTCTTT. Encoded protein: CAISPGGSAEAFF.

DNA for the CDR3: TGTGCCAGTAGCCTCCTTCCCGGGGAGGGCACCGGGGAGCTGTTTTTT. Amino acids: CASSLLPGEGTGELFF. The chain links TRBV19 to TRBJ2-2, with TRBD2 identical over 7 bases. The CDR3 contains 16 residues. CDR1 is LNHDA, CDR2 SQIVND, per germline (reference sequence). J was trimmed by 4 bases and V by 6 bases; bases with no gene match: 11.

The chain carries TRBV20-1 and TRBJ1-1; D call uncertain. Germline CDR1 reads DFQATT; CDR2 reads SNEGSKA (reference sequence). The length of the CDR3 is 12 residues. V shed 8 bases and J shed 1 base, with 11 bases lying between them. The CDR3 nucleotides read TGCAGTTTTTCACGCGGGAACACTGAAGCTTTCTTT. Translation gives CSFSRGNTEAFF.

This clonotype came up a few times. V usage is TRBV7-9 and J usage is TRBJ1-1; 8 nucleotides match TRBD1. This CDR3 region has 15 residues. J was trimmed by 7 bases and V by 3 bases; bases with no gene match: 10. Germline CDR1 is SEHNR and CDR2 is FQNEAQ (reference sequence). CDR3 sequence (DNA): TGTGCCAGCAGCTTTGGGGGCTCCGGACAGGGTGAAGCTTTCTTT. It translates to CASSFGGSGQGEAFF.

The chain couples TRBV29-1 to TRBJ1-1; tentatively, D is TRBD1 (6 bases). The CDR3 sequence is 10 residues long. The germline V and J ends were trimmed by 4 bases and 8 bases, with 8 bases remaining between them. Germline-derived CDR1 and CDR2 are SQVTM and ANQGSEA. The DNA for the CDR3 is TGCAGCGTTGGGACAGTCGAAGCTTTCTTT. Protein sequence: CSVGTVEAFF.

V gene TRBV19 combines with J gene TRBJ1-5; the match to TRBD1 covers 11 bases. Germline V gene data show CDR1 as LNHDA and CDR2 as SQIVND (reference sequence). V lost 4 bases, J lost 7 bases, and 6 bases stayed unmatched. The CDR3 has 15 residues. DNA of the CDR3: TGTGCCAGTAGTACCGGGACAGGGGGTGGACAGCCCCAGCATTTT. It codes for CASSTGTGGGQPQHF.

This chain links TRBV11-1 with TRBJ2-5, with 10 bases lining up with TRBD2. Germline assignment: CDR1 SGHAT and CDR2 FQDESV (reference sequence). Trimming cost V 6 bases and J 5 bases; bases outside gene matches: 9. There are 15 residues in the CDR3. The CDR3 DNA reads as TGTGCCAGCAGTCAGTTAGCGGGAGGCTTGGAGACCCAGTACTTC. Encoded protein: CASSQLAGGLETQYF.

This chain joins TRBV20-1 and TRBJ2-1; 10 nucleotides match TRBD2. Germline V gene lookup returns CDR1 DFQATT and CDR2 SNEGSKA (reference sequence). V dropped 2 bases and J dropped 5; count of bases not matched to a gene: 6. The CDR3 covers 15 residues. This CDR3 is CSARSPSGGNNEQFF. DNA for the CDR3: TGCAGTGCTAGATCCCCTAGCGGGGGTAACAATGAGCAGTTCTTC.

This clonotype was observed a handful of times. V gene TRBV5-8 combines with J gene TRBJ2-2; 7 bases fit TRBD2. J was trimmed by 1 base and V by 0 bases; bases with no gene match: 3. This CDR3 is built from 16 residues. Germline CDR1 SGHTS, CDR2 YDEGEE. Here the CDR3 DNA reads TGTGCCAGCAGCTTGGTTGGCGGGAGGAACACCGGGGAGCTGTTTTTT. This codes for CASSLVGGRNTGELFF.

This clonotype was seen ten or more times. The chain recombines TRBV11-2 with TRBJ1-6; D might be TRBD1 (6 bases). From germline, CDR1 is SGHAT and CDR2 FQNNGV. The V gene lost 5 bases and the J gene lost 7 bases, with 15 bases spanning the gap. The CDR3 contains 15 residues. The chain's CDR3 is CASSMGRRGNSPLHF. The CDR3 DNA is TGTGCCAGCAGCATGGGACGGAGGGGGAATTCACCCCTCCACTTT.

About this clonotype itself: In this CDR3 the conserved last residue, phenylalanine or tryptophan, is missing, so a read error is likely. The CDR3 sequence: CASSQDGGASGNKKTQYL. In nucleotides, the CDR3 is TGTGCCAGCAGCCAAGATGGGGGGGCTAGCGGGAACAAGAAGACCCAGTACCTC. V usage is TRBV4-2 and J usage is TRBJ2-5; TRBD2 agrees at 9 bases. Germline assignment: CDR1 LGHNA and CDR2 YNFKEQ. The CDR3 extends over 18 amino acids. V was pared by 0 bases and J by 6 bases, with 14 bases of the junction left unmatched.

This clonotype was seen more than once but under ten times. The chain combines TRBV29-1 with TRBJ2-2, with 8 bases identical to TRBD1. The CDR3 has 14 residues. The V gene end was trimmed by 4 bases and the J gene end by 4 bases; junction bases not matched to a gene: 5. From germline, CDR1 is SQVTM and CDR2 ANQGSEA. The CDR3 region is CSVVQGAITGELFF. The CDR3 nucleotides are TGCAGCGTTGTGCAGGGGGCGATCACCGGGGAGCTGTTTTTT.

For this clonotype: A much larger clone sits a single nucleotide away, making a read error possible. This sequence joins TRBV29-1 and TRBJ2-7; D unresolved. CDR1 and CDR2 from the germline V gene are SQVTM and ANQGSEA. This CDR3 is 13 amino acids long. The V end lost 5 bases, the J end lost 3 bases, and 14 bases lay between the germline ends. The CDR3 region has the DNA TGCAGCGTTCTCGTGGCCATTGGCTACGAGCAGTACTTC. Amino acid sequence: CSVLVAIGYEQYF.

This clonotype was detected only once. The chain recombines TRBV2 with TRBJ2-7; a weak D match, TRBD2 (6 bases). Germline CDR1 and CDR2: SNHLY and FYNNEI. Trimming stripped 3 bases from V and 2 bases from J, with 14 bases between. The CDR3 is 15 amino acids. The CDR3 DNA follows: TGTGCCAGCAGTGATTCGGGGGAGATCCCCTACGAGCAGTACTTC. Protein product: CASSDSGEIPYEQYF.